A selection of T cell receptor beta chains follows, all from one sample in a study of blood T cell repertoires in COVID-19. Method: immunoSEQ multiplex PCR; TCRdb's copy keeps in-frame clones and lacks some. This sample yields more than 150,000 clones, of which around 90% are seen a single time; 0.62% belongs to the top ten. Material for sequencing was peripheral blood. The origin of the receptors is a man in his fifties with acute or convalescent COVID-19. The CDR3 runs from the conserved cysteine through the conserved F or W. D genes are given only for firm matches. Expanded clones are given a class, and other clones once, few, many or no size at all.

TRBV28	.	TRBJ2-7	TRBD1	TGTGCCAGCACCTTGGGTCCGGGACAGGGGGCTTACGAGCAGTACTTC	CASTLGPGQGAYEQYF
TRBV29-1	.	TRBJ1-5	.	TGCAGCGTTGGGGCAGAAAATAATCAGCCCCAGCATTTT	CSVGAENNQPQHF
TRBV9	.	TRBJ2-3	.	TGTGCCAGCAGCCCAGGAGTCGCCGGGGGTGATACGCAGTATTTT	CASSPGVAGGDTQYF
TRBV18	.	TRBJ2-1	TRBD2	TGTGCCAGCTCACCGGGACTAGCGGGCGCGGCGATCCAGTTCTTC	CASSPGLAGAAIQFF
TRBV9	.	TRBJ2-1	TRBD2	TGTGCCAGCAGCTCGACTAGCGGGAGTTTGGGTGAGCAGTTCTTC	CASSSTSGSLGEQFF
TRBV3-1/TRBV3-2	.	TRBJ1-5	.	TGTGCCAGCAGCCAAGATTCCAGGGGCGATCAGCCCCAGCATTTT	CASSQDSRGDQPQHF
TRBV18	.	TRBJ1-5	.	TGTGCCAGCTCACAACCGGGGGGAAATCAGCCCCAGCATTTT	CASSQPGGNQPQHF
TRBV27	.	TRBJ1-2	.	TGTGCCAGCACCCGTTTCGCAGGGAACTATGGCTACACCTTC	CASTRFAGNYGYTF
TRBV18	.	TRBJ1-1	.	TGTGCCAGCTCACCACGGACAGCAAAGAACACTGAAGCTTTCTTT	CASSPRTAKNTEAFF
TRBV7-9	once	TRBJ1-1	.	TGTGCCAGCAGCGTACAGAGCCCTGAAGCTTTCTTT	CASSVQSPEAFF
TRBV2	once	TRBJ1-1	.	TGTGCCAGCAGTCTTTGGCCCGGAGATACTGAAGCTTTCTTT	CASSLWPGDTEAFF
TRBV29-1	.	TRBJ2-3	.	TGCAGCGTTGACGCGGGACGATCCGATACGCAGTATTTT	CSVDAGRSDTQYF
TRBV3-1/TRBV3-2	.	TRBJ1-2	TRBD1	TGTGCCAGCAGCCAGAGGGGACAGCTGCGCTATGGCTACACCTTC	CASSQRGQLRYGYTF
TRBV5-5	.	TRBJ1-6	.	TGTGCCAGCAGCTTGGGGTTAGTGGCAGGGGATTCACCCCTCCACTTT	CASSLGLVAGDSPLHF
TRBV25-1	.	TRBJ2-7	TRBD1	TGTGCCAGCAGTGGGGGGGACAGGGGATACGAGCAGTACTTC	CASSGGDRGYEQYF
TRBV5-1	few	TRBJ2-2	.	TGCGCCAGCAGCTACGGAGACTCTTACACCGGGGAGCTGTTTTTT	CASSYGDSYTGELFF
TRBV9	.	TRBJ1-3	.	TGTGCCAGCAGCGTAATGGGTGGGGCCGATGGAAACACCATATATTTT	CASSVMGGADGNTIYF
TRBV6-5	.	TRBJ1-3	.	TGTGCCAGCAGTTACTCGTTCCAAAGTAGGGGGAACACCATATATTTT	CASSYSFQSRGNTIYF
TRBV10-3	.	TRBJ2-1	TRBD2	TGTGCCATCAGTGGGGTCGTCAGCGGGAGGGATAATGAGCAGTTCTTC	CAISGVVSGRDNEQFF
TRBV6-5	.	TRBJ2-6	.	TGTGCCAGCAGTTATAGGGGGAGCTCTGGGGCCAACGTCCTGACTTTC	CASSYRGSSGANVLTF
TRBV3-1/TRBV3-2	once	TRBJ1-5	.	TGTGCCAGCCGGGAGCACTCCCAGCATTTT	CASREHSQHF
TRBV28	.	TRBJ1-1	.	TGTGCCAGCAGTTTATTCCGTCCGTTGAACACTGAAGCTTTCTTT	CASSLFRPLNTEAFF
TRBV18	.	TRBJ1-6	.	TGTGCCAGCTCACCCGCGGGCTGGGTAGGGAATTCACCCCTCCACTTT	CASSPAGWVGNSPLHF
TRBV18	.	TRBJ2-1	TRBD2	TGTGCCAGCTCAGTAGCAGCGGGGAGCAGCAATGAGCAGTTCTTC	CASSVAAGSSNEQFF
TRBV19	.	TRBJ2-3	TRBD1	TGTGCCAGTTCGTCGACAGGGAGCACAGATACGCAGTATTTT	CASSSTGSTDTQYF
TRBV12-3/TRBV12-4	.	TRBJ2-1	.	TGTGCCAGCAGTTTAGCCAGGGGAAGTGAGCAGTTCTTC	CASSLARGSEQFF
TRBV7-6	.	TRBJ2-3	TRBD1	TGTGCCAGCAGACCCGGGACAGGGGCCGGCACAGATACGCAGTATTTT	CASRPGTGAGTDTQYF
TRBV6-5	.	TRBJ2-2	TRBD1	TGTGCCAGCTCCCCCGGGACAGGGGTCACCGGGGAGCTGTTTTTT	CASSPGTGVTGELFF
TRBV6-5	.	TRBJ1-3	.	TGTGCCAGCAGTTCCAACTCTGGAAACACCATATATTTT	CASSSNSGNTIYF
TRBV4-2	.	TRBJ1-1	TRBD1	TGTGCCAGCAGCCAGGCTTTGGGACAGGAGAACACTGAAGCTTTCTTT	CASSQALGQENTEAFF
TRBV28	.	TRBJ1-5	.	TGTGCCAGCAGGGGCAGTTCCCAGCCCCAGCATTTT	CASRGSSQPQHF
TRBV12-3/TRBV12-4	once	TRBJ1-6	.	TGTGCCAGCAGTTTATCCAGGTCACCCCTCCACTTT	CASSLSRSPLHF
TRBV30	.	TRBJ1-1	.	TGTGCCGGGGACTCGACAGGGAACACTGAAGCTTTCTTT	CAGDSTGNTEAFF
TRBV24-1	.	TRBJ2-3	.	TGTGCCACCAGTGATTTGGTCACAGGAGCCACAGATACGCAGTATTTT	CATSDLVTGATDTQYF
TRBV20-1	.	TRBJ2-3	TRBD1	TGCAGTGCTAGTGGGTCCCCACAGGGGGATACGCAGTATTTT	CSASGSPQGDTQYF
TRBV24-1	.	TRBJ1-5	.	TGTGCCACCAGTGATTTTTTCAGGGAATATAGCAATCAGCCCCAGCATTTT	CATSDFFREYSNQPQHF
TRBV7-2	.	TRBJ1-1	TRBD1	TGTGCCAGCAGCTCGGGACAGAGCCCTGAAGCTTTCTTT	CASSSGQSPEAFF
TRBV18	.	TRBJ2-7	TRBD2	TGTGCCAGCTCACCAGGCAGCGGGAGGTTCGAGCAGTACTTC	CASSPGSGRFEQYF
TRBV4-1	once	TRBJ1-3	.	TGCGCCAGCAGCCAAAGCCAAATTCAGGGTATTGGAAACACCATATATTTT	CASSQSQIQGIGNTIYF